These T cell receptor beta chains were read from a single sample in a study of blood T cell repertoires in COVID-19. Assay: immunoSEQ multiplex PCR; the TCRdb copy retains only in-frame clones and omits some. The sample includes 30,000 to 35,000 clones, 85% seen only once; the top ten take more than 12%. The sequenced sample consisted of peripheral blood. The receptors shown here come from a human donor with acute or convalescent COVID-19. The donor label of this sample is uncertain. Both conserved end residues are part of each CDR3. The order of the fields is V gene, D gene, J gene, CDR3 protein. The D gene is left open where the match is weak.

v_gene: TRBV2
d_gene: -
j_gene: TRBJ2-5
CDR3aa: CASRAGSETQYF

v_gene: TRBV30
d_gene: TRBD2
j_gene: TRBJ2-1
CDR3aa: CAWSVRRAGGPSSNEQFF

v_gene: TRBV27
d_gene: TRBD1
j_gene: TRBJ1-1
CDR3aa: CASSSLAGGRHRINTEAFF

v_gene: TRBV7-3
d_gene: -
j_gene: TRBJ1-1
CDR3aa: CASSLTGVTEAFF

v_gene: TRBV7-2
d_gene: -
j_gene: TRBJ2-7
CDR3aa: CASSSYYEQYF

v_gene: TRBV6-6
d_gene: TRBD1
j_gene: TRBJ1-3
CDR3aa: CASSDRASGNTIYF

v_gene: TRBV10-3
d_gene: -
j_gene: TRBJ1-1
CDR3aa: CAIRTRDTEAFF

v_gene: TRBV19
d_gene: -
j_gene: TRBJ2-3
CDR3aa: CATLPSYAELADTQYF

v_gene: TRBV4-3
d_gene: TRBD1
j_gene: TRBJ2-7
CDR3aa: CASSHSGTGDYEQYF

v_gene: TRBV7-6
d_gene: -
j_gene: TRBJ2-2
CDR3aa: CASSLSPWQEVAGELFF

v_gene: TRBV7-2
d_gene: TRBD1
j_gene: TRBJ2-5
CDR3aa: CASSFDRGLGIETQYF

v_gene: TRBV7-2
d_gene: -
j_gene: TRBJ1-5
CDR3aa: CASSLERGQRQPQHF

v_gene: TRBV6-2/TRBV6-3
d_gene: -
j_gene: TRBJ2-5
CDR3aa: CASSSDTQETQYF

v_gene: TRBV2
d_gene: TRBD1
j_gene: TRBJ2-5
CDR3aa: CASSGTGRETQYF

v_gene: TRBV10-2
d_gene: -
j_gene: TRBJ1-5
CDR3aa: CASSPESWFNQPQHF

v_gene: TRBV5-8
d_gene: -
j_gene: TRBJ1-2
CDR3aa: CASSLGPGNYGYTF

v_gene: TRBV27
d_gene: TRBD2
j_gene: TRBJ2-2
CDR3aa: CASSPPLAGGYTGELFF

v_gene: TRBV4-2
d_gene: TRBD1
j_gene: TRBJ1-1
CDR3aa: CASRGQGYTEAFF

v_gene: TRBV12-3/TRBV12-4
d_gene: -
j_gene: TRBJ2-5
CDR3aa: CASSFGTETQYF

v_gene: TRBV11-3
d_gene: TRBD2
j_gene: TRBJ2-2
CDR3aa: CASSVSSGAGELFF

v_gene: TRBV3-1/TRBV3-2
d_gene: -
j_gene: TRBJ1-6
CDR3aa: CASSPGTTYNSPLHF

v_gene: TRBV5-1
d_gene: TRBD1
j_gene: TRBJ1-3
CDR3aa: CASSRDSLSGNTIYF

v_gene: TRBV20-1
d_gene: TRBD2
j_gene: TRBJ2-5
CDR3aa: CSASFREGRGETQYF

v_gene: TRBV6-6
d_gene: -
j_gene: TRBJ1-4
CDR3aa: CASSPGFREKLFF

v_gene: TRBV6-5
d_gene: TRBD1
j_gene: TRBJ1-3
CDR3aa: CASSRDRVKGTIYF